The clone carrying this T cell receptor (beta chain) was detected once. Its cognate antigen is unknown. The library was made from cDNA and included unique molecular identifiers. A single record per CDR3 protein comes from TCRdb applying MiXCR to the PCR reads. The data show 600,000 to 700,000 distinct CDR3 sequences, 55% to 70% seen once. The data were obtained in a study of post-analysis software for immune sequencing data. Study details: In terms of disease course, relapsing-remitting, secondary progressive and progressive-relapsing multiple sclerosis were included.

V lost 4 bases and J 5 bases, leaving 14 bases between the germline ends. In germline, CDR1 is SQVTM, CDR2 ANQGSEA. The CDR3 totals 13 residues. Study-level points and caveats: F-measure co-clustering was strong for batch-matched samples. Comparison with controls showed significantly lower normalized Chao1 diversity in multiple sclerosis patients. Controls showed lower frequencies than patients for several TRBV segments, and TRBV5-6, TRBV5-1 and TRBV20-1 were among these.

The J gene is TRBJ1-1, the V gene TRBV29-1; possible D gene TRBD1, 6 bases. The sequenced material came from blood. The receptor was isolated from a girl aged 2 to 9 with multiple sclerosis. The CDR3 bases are TGCAGCGTTGCCGACAGGATAGGAACTGAAGCTTTCTTT. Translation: CSVADRIGTEAFF. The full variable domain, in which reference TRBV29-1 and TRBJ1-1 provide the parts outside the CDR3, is SAVISQKPSRDICQRGTSLTIQCQVDSQVTMMFWYRQQPGQSLTLIATANQGSEATYESGFVIDKFPISRPNLTFSTLTVSNMSPEDSSIYLCSVADRIGTEAFFGQGTRLTVV.